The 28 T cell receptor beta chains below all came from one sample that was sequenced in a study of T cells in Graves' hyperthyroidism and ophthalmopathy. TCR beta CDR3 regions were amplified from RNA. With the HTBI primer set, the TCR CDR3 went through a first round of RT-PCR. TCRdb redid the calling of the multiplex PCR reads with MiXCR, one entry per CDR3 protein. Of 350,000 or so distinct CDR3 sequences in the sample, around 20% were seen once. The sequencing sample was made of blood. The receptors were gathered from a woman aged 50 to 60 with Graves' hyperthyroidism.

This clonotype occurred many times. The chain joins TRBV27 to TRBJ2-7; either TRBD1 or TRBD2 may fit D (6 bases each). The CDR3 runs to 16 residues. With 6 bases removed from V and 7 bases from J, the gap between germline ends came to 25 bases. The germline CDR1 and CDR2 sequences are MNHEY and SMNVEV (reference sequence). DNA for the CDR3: TGTGCCAGCAGGCGAATATCCGGGACATCGGGAGCTGAGCAGTACTTC. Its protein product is CASRRISGTSGAEQYF.

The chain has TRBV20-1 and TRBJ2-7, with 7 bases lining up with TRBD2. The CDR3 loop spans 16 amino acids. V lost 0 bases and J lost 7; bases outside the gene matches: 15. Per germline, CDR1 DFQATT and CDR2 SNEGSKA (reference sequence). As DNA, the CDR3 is TGCAGTGCTAGAGATCCGGCGGGAGCGGGTCGGGGAGAGCAGTACTTC. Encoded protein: CSARDPAGAGRGEQYF.

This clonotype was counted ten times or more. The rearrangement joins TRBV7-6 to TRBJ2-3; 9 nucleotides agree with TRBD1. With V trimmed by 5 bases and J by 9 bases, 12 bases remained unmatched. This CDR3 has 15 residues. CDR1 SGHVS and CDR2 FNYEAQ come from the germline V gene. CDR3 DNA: TGTGCCAGCAGCCCCCGGGACAGGGTCCCAGGGACGCAGTATTTT. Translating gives CASSPRDRVPGTQYF.

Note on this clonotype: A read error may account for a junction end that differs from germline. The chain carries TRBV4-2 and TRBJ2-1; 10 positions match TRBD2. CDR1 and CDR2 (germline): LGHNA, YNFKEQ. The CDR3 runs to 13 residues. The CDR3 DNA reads TGTGTCAGCAGCCAAGCGGGAGGGGTTGAGCAGTTCTTC. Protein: CVSSQAGGVEQFF.

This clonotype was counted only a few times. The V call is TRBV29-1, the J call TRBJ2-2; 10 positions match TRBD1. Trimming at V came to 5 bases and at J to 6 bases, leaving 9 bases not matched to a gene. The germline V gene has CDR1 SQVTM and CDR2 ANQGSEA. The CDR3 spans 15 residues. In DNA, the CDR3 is TGCAGCGTTCGACAGACAGGGGGCCTCGCCGGGGAGCTGTTTTTT. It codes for CSVRQTGGLAGELFF.

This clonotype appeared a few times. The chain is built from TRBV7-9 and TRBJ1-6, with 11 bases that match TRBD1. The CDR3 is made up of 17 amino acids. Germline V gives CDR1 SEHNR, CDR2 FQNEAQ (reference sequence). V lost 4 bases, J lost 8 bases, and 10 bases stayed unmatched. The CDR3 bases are TGTGCCAGCAGCTCTTACCCCGGGACAGGGGGAGATTCACCCCTCCACTTT. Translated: CASSSYPGTGGDSPLHF.

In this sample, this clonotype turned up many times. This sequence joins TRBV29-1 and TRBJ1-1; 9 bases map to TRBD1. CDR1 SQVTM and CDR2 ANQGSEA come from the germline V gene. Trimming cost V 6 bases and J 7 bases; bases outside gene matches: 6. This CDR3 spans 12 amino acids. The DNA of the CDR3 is TGCAGCGTCGTACAGGGGGCGATTGAAGCTTTCTTT. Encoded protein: CSVVQGAIEAFF.

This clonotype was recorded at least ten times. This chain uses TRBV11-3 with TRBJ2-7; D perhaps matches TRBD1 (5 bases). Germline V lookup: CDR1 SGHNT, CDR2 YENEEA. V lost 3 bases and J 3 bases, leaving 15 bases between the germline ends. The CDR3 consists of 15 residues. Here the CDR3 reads CASSFLLGQGYEQYF. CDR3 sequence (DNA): TGTGCCAGCAGCTTCCTTCTCGGGCAGGGCTACGAGCAGTACTTC.

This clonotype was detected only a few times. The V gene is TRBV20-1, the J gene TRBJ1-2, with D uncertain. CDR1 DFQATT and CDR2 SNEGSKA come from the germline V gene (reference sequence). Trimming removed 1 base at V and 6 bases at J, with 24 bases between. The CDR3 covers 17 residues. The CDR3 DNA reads TGCAGTGCTAGAGCCTTCGGGCAGGTCGTTGTTGAAAATGGCTACACCTTC. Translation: CSARAFGQVVVENGYTF.

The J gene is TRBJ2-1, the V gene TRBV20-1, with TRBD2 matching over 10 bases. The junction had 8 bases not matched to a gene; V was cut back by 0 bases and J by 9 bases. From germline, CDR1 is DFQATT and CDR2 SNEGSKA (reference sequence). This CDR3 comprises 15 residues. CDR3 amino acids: CSARDRGIAGGEQFF. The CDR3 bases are TGCAGTGCTAGAGATCGGGGCATAGCGGGAGGTGAGCAGTTCTTC.

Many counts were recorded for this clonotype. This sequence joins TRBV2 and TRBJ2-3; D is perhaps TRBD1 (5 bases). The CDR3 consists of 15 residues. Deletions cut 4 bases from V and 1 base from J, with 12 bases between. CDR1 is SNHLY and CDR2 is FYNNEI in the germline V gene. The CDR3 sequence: CASSGGSLGTDTQYF. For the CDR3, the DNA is TGTGCCAGCAGTGGGGGCTCGCTTGGCACAGATACGCAGTATTTT.

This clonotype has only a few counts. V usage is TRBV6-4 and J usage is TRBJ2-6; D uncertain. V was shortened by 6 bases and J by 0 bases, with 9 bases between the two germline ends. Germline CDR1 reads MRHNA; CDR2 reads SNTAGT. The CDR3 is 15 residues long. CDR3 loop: CASSNTDSGANVLTF. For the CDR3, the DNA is TGTGCCAGCAGCAACACCGACTCTGGGGCCAACGTCCTGACTTTC.

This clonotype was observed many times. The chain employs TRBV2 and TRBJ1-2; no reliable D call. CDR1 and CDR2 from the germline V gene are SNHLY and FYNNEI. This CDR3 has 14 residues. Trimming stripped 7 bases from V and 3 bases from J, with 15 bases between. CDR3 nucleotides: TGTGCCAGCAATAGGCGATCCCTGGACTATGGCTACACCTTC. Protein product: CASNRRSLDYGYTF.

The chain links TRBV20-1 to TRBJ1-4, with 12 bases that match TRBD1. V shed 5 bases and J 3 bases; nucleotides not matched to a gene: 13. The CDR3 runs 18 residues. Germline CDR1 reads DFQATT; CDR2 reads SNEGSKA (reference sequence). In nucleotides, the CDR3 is TGCAGTGCTTCCCGTACCGGGACAGGGGGCTCGGCTAATGAAAAACTGTTTTTT. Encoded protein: CSASRTGTGGSANEKLFF.

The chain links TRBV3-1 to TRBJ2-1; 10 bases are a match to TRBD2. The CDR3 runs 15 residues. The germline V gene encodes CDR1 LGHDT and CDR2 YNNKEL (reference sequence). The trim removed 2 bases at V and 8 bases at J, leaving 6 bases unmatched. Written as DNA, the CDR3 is TGTGCCAGCAGCCAACCGAGCGGGGGGGCTGATGAGCAGTTCTTC. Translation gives CASSQPSGGADEQFF.

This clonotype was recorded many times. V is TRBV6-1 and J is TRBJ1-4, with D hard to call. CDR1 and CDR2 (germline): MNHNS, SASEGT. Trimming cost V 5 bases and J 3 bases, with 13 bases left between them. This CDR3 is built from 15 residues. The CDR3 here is CASSREQSANEKLFF. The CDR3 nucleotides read TGTGCCAGCAGTAGGGAACAGTCAGCTAATGAAAAACTGTTTTTT.

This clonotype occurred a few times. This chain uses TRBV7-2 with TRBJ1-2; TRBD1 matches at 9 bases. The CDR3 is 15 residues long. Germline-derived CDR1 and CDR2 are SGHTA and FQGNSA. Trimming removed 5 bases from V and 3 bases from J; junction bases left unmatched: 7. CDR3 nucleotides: TGTGCCAGCAGCCCATGGGACAGGGATTACTATGGCTACACCTTC. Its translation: CASSPWDRDYYGYTF.

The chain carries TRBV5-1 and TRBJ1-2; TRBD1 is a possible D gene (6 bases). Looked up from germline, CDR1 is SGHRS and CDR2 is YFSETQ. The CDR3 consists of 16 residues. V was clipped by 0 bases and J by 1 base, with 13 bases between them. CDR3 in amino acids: CASSLASTGVNYGYTF. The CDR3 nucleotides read TGCGCCAGCAGCTTGGCTTCGACAGGAGTTAACTATGGCTACACCTTC.

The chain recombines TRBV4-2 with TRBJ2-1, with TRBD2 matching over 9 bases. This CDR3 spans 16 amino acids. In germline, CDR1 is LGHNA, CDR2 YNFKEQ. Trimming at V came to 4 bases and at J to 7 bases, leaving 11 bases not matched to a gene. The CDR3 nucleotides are TGTGCCAGCAGCCGAAACGGCGGGGGGGCCAAAAATGAGCAGTTCTTC. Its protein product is CASSRNGGGAKNEQFF.

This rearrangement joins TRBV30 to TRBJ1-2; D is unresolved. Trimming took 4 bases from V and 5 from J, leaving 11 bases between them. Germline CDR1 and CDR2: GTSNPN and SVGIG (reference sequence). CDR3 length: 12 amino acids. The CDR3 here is CAWMVPGYGYTF. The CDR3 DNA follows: TGTGCCTGGATGGTACCGGGGTATGGCTACACCTTC.

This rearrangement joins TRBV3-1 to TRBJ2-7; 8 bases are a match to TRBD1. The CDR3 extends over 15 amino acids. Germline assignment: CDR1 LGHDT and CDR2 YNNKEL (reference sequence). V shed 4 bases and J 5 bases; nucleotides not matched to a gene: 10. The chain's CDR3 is CASSPTDRVFNEQYF. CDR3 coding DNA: TGTGCCAGCAGCCCGACGGACAGGGTTTTCAACGAGCAGTACTTC.

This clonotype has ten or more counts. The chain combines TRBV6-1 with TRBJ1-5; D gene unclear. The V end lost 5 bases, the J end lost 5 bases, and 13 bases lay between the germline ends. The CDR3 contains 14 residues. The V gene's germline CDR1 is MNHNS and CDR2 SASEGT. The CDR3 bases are TGTGCCAGCAGTAGCAGTTGGCAGGATCAGCCCCAGCATTTT. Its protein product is CASSSSWQDQPQHF.

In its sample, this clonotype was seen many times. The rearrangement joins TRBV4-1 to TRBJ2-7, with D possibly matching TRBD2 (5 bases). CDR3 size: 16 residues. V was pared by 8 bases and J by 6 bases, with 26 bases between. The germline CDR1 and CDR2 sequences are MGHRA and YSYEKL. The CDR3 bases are TGCGCCAGCTCCGCGGGTAGGTCAGGCAAAATGGGCGAGCAGTACTTC. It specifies CASSAGRSGKMGEQYF.

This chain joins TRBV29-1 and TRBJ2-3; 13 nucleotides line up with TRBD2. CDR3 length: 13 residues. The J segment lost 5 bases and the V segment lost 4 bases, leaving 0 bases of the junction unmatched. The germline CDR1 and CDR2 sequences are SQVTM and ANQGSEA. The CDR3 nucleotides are TGCAGCGTTGGGACTAGCGGGAGAGATACGCAGTATTTT. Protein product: CSVGTSGRDTQYF.

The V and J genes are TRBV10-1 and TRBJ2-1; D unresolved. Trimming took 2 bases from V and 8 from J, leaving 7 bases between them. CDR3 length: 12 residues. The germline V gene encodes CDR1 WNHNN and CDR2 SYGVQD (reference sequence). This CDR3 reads CASSEERDEQFF. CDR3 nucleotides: TGCGCCAGCAGTGAGGAAAGAGATGAGCAGTTCTTC.

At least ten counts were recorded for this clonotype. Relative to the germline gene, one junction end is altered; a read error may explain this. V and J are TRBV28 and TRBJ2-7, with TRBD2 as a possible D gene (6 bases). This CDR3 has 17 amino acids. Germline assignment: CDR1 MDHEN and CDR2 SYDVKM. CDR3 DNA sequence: TGTGCCAGCACCTACGATGGAGCGGGTCTCCTCTCCCACGAGCAGTACTTC. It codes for CASTYDGAGLLSHEQYF. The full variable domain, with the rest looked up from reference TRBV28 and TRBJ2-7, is DVKVTQSSRYLVKRTGEKVFLECVQDMDHENMFWYRQDPGLGLRLIYFSYDVKMKEKGDIPEGYSVSREKKERFSLILESASTNQTSMYLCASTYDGAGLLSHEQYFGPGTRLTVT.

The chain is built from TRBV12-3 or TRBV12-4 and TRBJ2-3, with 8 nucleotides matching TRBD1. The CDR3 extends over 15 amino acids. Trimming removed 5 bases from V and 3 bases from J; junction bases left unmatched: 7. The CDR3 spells CASSPLTGVTDTQYF. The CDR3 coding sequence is TGTGCCAGCAGTCCTCTGACAGGGGTTACAGATACGCAGTATTTT.

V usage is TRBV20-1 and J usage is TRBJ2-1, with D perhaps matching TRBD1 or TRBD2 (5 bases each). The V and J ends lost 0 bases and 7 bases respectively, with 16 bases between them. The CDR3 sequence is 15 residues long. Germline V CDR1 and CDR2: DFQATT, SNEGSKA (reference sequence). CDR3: CSAREGESAGNEQFF. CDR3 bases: TGCAGTGCTAGAGAGGGGGAGTCTGCCGGGAATGAGCAGTTCTTC.